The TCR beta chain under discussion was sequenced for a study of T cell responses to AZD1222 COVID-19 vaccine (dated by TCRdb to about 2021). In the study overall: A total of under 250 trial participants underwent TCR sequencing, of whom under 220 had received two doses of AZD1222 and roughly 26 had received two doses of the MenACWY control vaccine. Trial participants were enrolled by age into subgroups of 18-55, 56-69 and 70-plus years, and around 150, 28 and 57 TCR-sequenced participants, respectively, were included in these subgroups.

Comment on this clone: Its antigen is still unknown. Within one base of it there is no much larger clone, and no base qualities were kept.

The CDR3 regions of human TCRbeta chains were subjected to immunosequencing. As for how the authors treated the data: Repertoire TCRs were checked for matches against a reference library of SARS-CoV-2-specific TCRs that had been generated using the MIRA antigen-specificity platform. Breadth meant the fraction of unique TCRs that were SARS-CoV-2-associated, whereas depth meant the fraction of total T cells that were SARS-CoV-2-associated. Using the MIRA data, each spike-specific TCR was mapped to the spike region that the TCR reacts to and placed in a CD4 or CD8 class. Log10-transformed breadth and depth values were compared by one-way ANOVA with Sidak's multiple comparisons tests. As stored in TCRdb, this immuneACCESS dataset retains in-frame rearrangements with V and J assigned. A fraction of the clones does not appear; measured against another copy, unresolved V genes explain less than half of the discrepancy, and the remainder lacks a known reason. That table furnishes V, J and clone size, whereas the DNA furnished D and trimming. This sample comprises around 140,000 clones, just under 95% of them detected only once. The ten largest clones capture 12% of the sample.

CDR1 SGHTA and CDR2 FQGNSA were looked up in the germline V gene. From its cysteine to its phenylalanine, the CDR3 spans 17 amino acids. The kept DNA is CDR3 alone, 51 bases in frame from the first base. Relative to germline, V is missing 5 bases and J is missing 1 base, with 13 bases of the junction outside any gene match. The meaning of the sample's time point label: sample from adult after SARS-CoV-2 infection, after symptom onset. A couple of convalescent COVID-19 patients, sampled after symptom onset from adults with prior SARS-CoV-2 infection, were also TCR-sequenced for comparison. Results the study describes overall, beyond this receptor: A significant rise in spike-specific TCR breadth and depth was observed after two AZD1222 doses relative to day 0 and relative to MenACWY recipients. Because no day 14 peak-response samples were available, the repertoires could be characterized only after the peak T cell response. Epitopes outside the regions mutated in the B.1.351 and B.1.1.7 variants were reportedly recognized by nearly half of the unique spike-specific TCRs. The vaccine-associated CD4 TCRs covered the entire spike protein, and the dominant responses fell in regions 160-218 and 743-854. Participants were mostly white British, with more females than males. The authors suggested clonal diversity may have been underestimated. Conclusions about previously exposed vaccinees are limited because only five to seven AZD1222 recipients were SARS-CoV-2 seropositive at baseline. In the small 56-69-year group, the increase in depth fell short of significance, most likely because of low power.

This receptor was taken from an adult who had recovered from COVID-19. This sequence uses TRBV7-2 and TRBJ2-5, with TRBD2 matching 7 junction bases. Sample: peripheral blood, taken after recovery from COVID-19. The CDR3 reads CASSPHPGLSPQETQYF. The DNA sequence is TGTGCCAGCAGCCCGCACCCGGGACTATCTCCCCAAGAGACCCAGTACTTC.